This T cell receptor beta chain is drawn from a study of human T cells and chemical hapten exposure. Regarding time point: patch test 3, about 24 weeks after DPC sensitization. This sample's treatment: therapeutic diphenylcyclopropenone sensitization with weekly scalp DPC. Alopecia patients between 18 and 70 years old and suitable for DPC were used as donors. This CDR3 region has 13 residues. The V gene lost 8 bases and the J gene lost 6 bases, with 17 bases spanning the gap. CDR1 is LNHNV and CDR2 is YYDKDF in the germline V gene (reference sequence). TCRdb re-called the RACE reads through MiXCR, storing one row per CDR3 protein. The sample has 150,000 to 200,000 distinct CDR3 sequences; around 30% are singletons.

The clonotype was recovered from a woman aged 18-35 years with alopecia areata. Some clones in this sample may be carry-over from other donors' samples. Sequencing was performed on whole blood, taken in connection with sensitization to the hapten diphenylcyclopropenone (DPC). V gene TRBV15 combines with J gene TRBJ2-7, with D unclear. The CDR3 DNA follows: TGTGCCACCGGGGTCGGTCCTTCGTTCGAGCAGTACTTC. Residues: CATGVGPSFEQYF.